This TCR beta chain was captured in a study of metastatic and nonmetastatic thyroid tumors. In the study overall: For malignant and benign thyroid patients, tumor or nodule tissue and blood were the sources whose repertoires were compared.

Germline V gene data show CDR1 as MNHEY and CDR2 as SMNVEV (reference sequence). The CDR3 covers 17 residues. With 5 bases removed from V and 2 bases from J, the gap between germline ends came to 22 bases. By sample fraction, this clone is medium-sized. Its antigen is not identified. Broader study findings: It was reported that TCR beta diversity was significantly higher in malignant thyroid tumors than benign nodules, in blood and tumor.

Authors' analysis steps: Using the CDR3 differences seen across clinicopathological groups, the authors built a distant-metastasis classifier for papillary thyroid cancer, which was meant to discriminate distant-metastatic patients. TCRdb reprocessed the PCR reads using MiXCR. None of the V and J calls come from the authors' own analysis; TCRdb made them. The repertoire consists of 25,000 to 35,000 clones, with about 4% occurring once and the leading ten covering under 25%. All patients were untreated before thyroid surgery. This clonotype was obtained from a female donor with papillary thyroid cancer or a benign thyroid nodule (not recorded which). Some clones in this sample may be carry-over from other donors' samples. V usage is TRBV27 and J usage is TRBJ2-7; no clear D. Sequences were obtained from blood. CDR3 sequence (DNA): TGTGCCAGCAGTGGAAGAGGAATACGGACCGGACCCTACGAGCAGTACTTC. Amino acid sequence: CASSGRGIRTGPYEQYF.